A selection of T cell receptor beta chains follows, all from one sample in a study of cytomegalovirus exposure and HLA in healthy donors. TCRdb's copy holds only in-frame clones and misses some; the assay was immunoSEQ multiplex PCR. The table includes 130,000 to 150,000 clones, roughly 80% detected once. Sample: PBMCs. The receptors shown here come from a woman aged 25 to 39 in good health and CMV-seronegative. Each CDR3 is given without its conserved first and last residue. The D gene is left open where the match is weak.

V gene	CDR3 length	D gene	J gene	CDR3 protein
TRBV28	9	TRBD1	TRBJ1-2	ASRTGRGYT
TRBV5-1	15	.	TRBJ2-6	ASSLGRSLSGANVLT
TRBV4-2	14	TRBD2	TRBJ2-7	ASSQRAGAGGQEQY
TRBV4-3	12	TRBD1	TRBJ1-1	ASSQWTGDTEAF
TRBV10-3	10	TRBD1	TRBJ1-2	AISGQGDGYT
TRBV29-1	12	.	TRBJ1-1	SVAPRGMNTEAF
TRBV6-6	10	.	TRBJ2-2	ASSAGNWELF
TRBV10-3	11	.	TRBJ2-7	AIREGASDEQY
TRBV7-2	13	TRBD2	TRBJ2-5	ASSWATSGKETQY
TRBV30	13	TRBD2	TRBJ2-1	AWVPGTSGYNEQF
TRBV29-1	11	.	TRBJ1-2	SAQPPGLGGYT
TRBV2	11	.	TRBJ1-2	ASSMAQGYGYT
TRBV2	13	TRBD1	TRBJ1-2	ARSGTGGANYGYT
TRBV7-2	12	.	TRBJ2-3	ASRFQASTDTQY
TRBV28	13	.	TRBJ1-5	ASRGQQISNQPQH
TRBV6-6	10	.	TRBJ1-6	ASSTRLSPLH
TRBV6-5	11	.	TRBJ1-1	ASSFGGNTEAF
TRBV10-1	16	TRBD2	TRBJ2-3	ASRPPGLAGDRTDTQY
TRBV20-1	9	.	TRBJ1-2	SARDLYGYT
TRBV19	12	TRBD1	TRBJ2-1	ASTGTGGFNEQF
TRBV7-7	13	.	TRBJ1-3	ASSRRTDSGNTIY
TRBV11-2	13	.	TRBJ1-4	ASSFSTGSNEKLF
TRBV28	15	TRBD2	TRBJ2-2	ASSSIRTSGGTGELF
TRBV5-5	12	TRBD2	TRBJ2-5	ASSPWGGQETQY
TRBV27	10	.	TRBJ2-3	ASGPGTDTQY
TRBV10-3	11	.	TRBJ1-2	AISDQVYYGYT
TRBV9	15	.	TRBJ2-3	ASSLGGGSPSTDTQY
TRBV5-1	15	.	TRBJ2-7	ASSFHFAGTGAYEQY
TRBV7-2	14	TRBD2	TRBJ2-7	ASSALPLAGEYEQY
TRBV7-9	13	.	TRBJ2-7	SSSLVSGGHYEQY
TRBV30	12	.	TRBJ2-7	AWSAIRQGSEQY
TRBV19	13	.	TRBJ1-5	ASTPYGYSNQPQH
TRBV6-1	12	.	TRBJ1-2	ASSGAGAGYGYT
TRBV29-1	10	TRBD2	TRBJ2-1	SPGGPPGGQF
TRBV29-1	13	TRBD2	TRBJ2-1	SVPHGSGDYNEQF
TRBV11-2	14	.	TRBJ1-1	ASSLVAQALGTEAF